This T cell receptor beta chain came from a study of shared T cell receptors in the human thymus. Produced via immunoSEQ multiplex PCR; TCRdb's table is partial and in-frame only. The sample carries about 710,000 clones, around 87% recorded once. Germline V gene sequence: CDR1 SGHTA, CDR2 FQGNSA. V shed 5 bases and J 0 bases; nucleotides not matched to a gene: 12. CDR3 length equals 19 residues. This same sample was also taken into another study, of human thymus T cells. That paper notes: Related research found strongly overlapping thymic repertoires in unrelated individuals.

This TCR came from a boy under two years old with a congenital heart defect. The sample consisted of thymocytes. This sequence joins TRBV7-2 and TRBJ2-2, with 10 bases aligning to TRBD2. As DNA, the CDR3 is TGTGCCAGCAGCCAATACCCGGAGCTAGCGGGGGCGAACACCGGGGAGCTGTTTTTT. It codes for CASSQYPELAGANTGELFF.